The TCR beta chain under discussion was sequenced for a study of blood T cell repertoires in COVID-19. The CDR3 is 16 residues long. The V segment lost 0 bases and the J segment 6 bases; nucleotides outside the gene matches: 10. Germline lookup yields CDR1 GTSNPN and CDR2 SVGIG (reference sequence). Methods used by the authors: How many nucleated cells were present was estimated from reference gene primer amplification. Sequenced by immunoSEQ multiplex PCR; TCRdb stores in-frame clones only, minus some. V and J calls and clone size are given by that table; D and trimming were obtained from the DNA. The sample yields some 310,000 clones, approximately 87% seen once. During active infection, Seattle patients enrolled and were then monitored through disease.

The sequencing input was peripheral blood. The sequence came from a woman in her 30s with COVID-19, enrolled during active disease. The chain uses TRBV30 and TRBJ2-5; 10 nucleotides align to TRBD2. The CDR3 DNA reads as TGTGCCTGGAGTGTACGGGCTAGCGGGAGTAAAAAGACCCAGTACTTC. It translates to CAWSVRASGSKKTQYF.